This T cell receptor (beta chain) was recovered during a study of graft-versus-host responses after intestinal transplantation. Study-level background: Transplantation in recipients was multivisceral, liver-intestinal, or isolated intestinal. All of the recipients had induction that used anti-thymocyte globulin, then tacrolimus and steroids for roughly three years.

A word on this clone: Its target is unknown.

Trimming cost V 3 bases and J 6 bases; bases outside gene matches: 8. The CDR3 extends over 14 amino acids. Germline CDR1 KGHSH, CDR2 LQKENI. Study conclusions and caveats: Present in recipient marrow, GvH clones included some that appeared first in ileum or blood. Clonal ratios of graft-versus-host to host-versus-graft in allografts were high for patients exhibiting graft-donor T cell macrochimerism.

The method was immunoSEQ multiplex PCR; TCRdb's version includes in-frame clones alone and lacks a portion of them. The data show tens of thousands of clones, with around 91% seen just once and 2.5% to 3% held by the top ten. The chain is built from TRBV18 and TRBJ2-7; 7 bases line up with TRBD1. This specimen consisted of PBMCs, obtained 118 days after intestinal transplantation. The receptor's source is a human patient who received an intestinal transplant, so some T cells may come from the graft donor. CDR3 DNA: TGTGCCAGCTCACCGGGACAGAGGGTTAGCGAGCAGTACTTC. Translation gives CASSPGQRVSEQYF.